This TCR beta chain was obtained from a study of control samples from healthy donors and cancer patients. The data were produced by immunoSEQ multiplex PCR, yet TCRdb's version contains in-frame clones alone and is incomplete. The table records roughly 88,000 clones, about 89% of them present only once. Germline lookup yields CDR1 LNHDA and CDR2 SQIVND (reference sequence). V was pared by 2 bases and J by 3 bases, with 9 bases between. CDR3 length equals 14 residues. The chain is built from TRBV19 and TRBJ2-3; no definite D call. The sample was blood. The receptor was derived from a woman aged 30 to 39 in good health. The DNA for the CDR3 is TGTGCCAGTAGTATATCGCCCCGTACAGATACGCAGTATTTT. It specifies CASSISPRTDTQYF.